This T cell receptor (beta chain) was found in a study of identical twins. Study conclusions and caveats: Cord blood's abundant beta clonotypes had fewer insertions, unlike memory repertoires. For out-of-frame alpha sequences shared by twins, low generation probability was in excess.

Template switching introduced a universal primer site, and the cDNA bore unique molecular identifiers. Each CDR3 protein gets one entry after TCRdb re-called the 5' RACE reads with MiXCR. The table includes roughly 540,000 distinct CDR3 sequences, roughly a fifth detected once. Each donor (without exception) was a healthy Caucasian. The V and J ends lost 2 bases and 4 bases respectively, with 6 bases between them. The CDR3 totals 13 residues. Germline-derived CDR1 and CDR2 are SGHTA and FQGNSA. The table lists this clonotype with a few counts. What it recognizes is unknown. The same sample was also used in a study of T cells expressing NK-cell markers.

The source is a woman between 18 and 29 years old in good health. The sequenced material came from CD4+ T cells sorted from blood. J is TRBJ2-1 and V is TRBV7-2; D not certain. The CDR3 spells CASSLTIYNEQFF. The DNA for the CDR3 is TGTGCCAGCAGCTTAACTATTTACAATGAGCAGTTCTTC. Supplemented by reference TRBV7-2 and TRBJ2-1, the full variable domain reads GAGVSQSPSNKVTEKGKDVELRCDPISGHTALYWYRQSLGQGLEFLIYFQGNSAPDKSGLPSDRFSAERTGGSVSTLTIQRTQQEDSAVYLCASSLTIYNEQFFGPGTRLTVL.